This entry is about one T cell receptor (beta chain). Its specificity is not known. These data come from a study of T cells in localized non-small cell lung cancer. Points from the study as a whole: In uninvolved adjacent lung, T cell clonality reached its highest value, exceeding tumor. Paired adjacent lung recovered a median around 59 of the top 100 tumor clones.

CDR1 SGHRS and CDR2 YFSETQ come from the germline V gene. The CDR3 consists of 15 residues. Germline trimming cut 8 bases from V and 7 bases from J; bases unmatched to any gene: 15. Sequencing used immunoSEQ multiplex PCR; TCRdb keeps in-frame clones, though not all of them. The repertoire has about 35,000 clones, under 95% of them found once; the top ten carry 10% to 15%. The TCR comes from a female donor over 55 with stage II lung adenocarcinoma. This material consisted of peripheral blood mononuclear cells, taken before any cancer treatment. The chain couples TRBV5-1 to TRBJ2-1; TRBD1 matches at 7 bases. CDR3 sequence: CASTDPGQTLNEQFF. The DNA for the CDR3 is TGCGCCAGTACAGATCCGGGACAGACCTTGAATGAGCAGTTCTTC.